The 19 T cell receptor beta chains in this list originate from one sample, sequenced in a study of T cell repertoires in ileal Crohn's disease. TCRdb keeps only in-frame clones here, not all; method: immunoSEQ multiplex PCR. The sample has 13,000 to 15,000 clones, around four fifths seen once. The specimen was ileal tissue. The receptors shown here come from an adult with Crohn's disease.

The chain joins TRBV18 to TRBJ2-7; 7 nucleotides align to TRBD2. The CDR3 is made up of 13 amino acids. Unmatched junction bases numbered 5, after V lost 3 bases and J lost 6 bases. The germline gives CDR1 KGHSH, CDR2 LQKENI. The CDR3 DNA reads TGTGCCAGCTCACCGGGGGGGGGACGCGAGCAGTACTTC. Its protein product is CASSPGGGREQYF.

The sample holds one count of this clone. This chain uses TRBV12-5 with TRBJ1-1, with TRBD1 matching 10 bases. V lost 2 bases and J lost 5; bases outside the gene matches: 8. The CDR3 covers 16 residues. The germline gives CDR1 LGHNT, CDR2 FRNRAP. The CDR3 region is CASGLYSGQGGTEAFF. The CDR3 DNA reads TGTGCTAGTGGTTTGTATAGTGGACAGGGGGGGACTGAAGCTTTCTTT.

The chain joins TRBV30 to TRBJ1-3, with TRBD1 as a possible D gene (6 bases). This CDR3 region has 14 residues. Germline assignment: CDR1 GTSNPN and CDR2 SVGIG (reference sequence). Trimming removed 2 bases from V and 0 bases from J, with 8 bases in between. The CDR3 bases are TGTGCCTGGAGTCGACAGGTCTCTGGAAACACCATATATTTT. It yields the protein CAWSRQVSGNTIYF.

The V gene is TRBV30, the J gene TRBJ2-7; tentatively, D is TRBD2 (6 bases). Trimming stripped 2 bases from V and 6 bases from J, with 11 bases between. CDR1 and CDR2 (germline): GTSNPN, SVGIG (reference sequence). This CDR3 is 12 amino acids long. CDR3 amino acids: CAWSLTSREQYF. The CDR3 coding sequence is TGTGCCTGGAGTCTTACTAGCCGCGAGCAGTACTTC.

The chain carries TRBV28 and TRBJ2-3, with 14 bases fitting TRBD2. The germline gives CDR1 MDHEN, CDR2 SYDVKM. With 4 bases clipped from V and 4 bases from J, the junction kept 4 bases outside the gene matches. This CDR3 is 16 amino acids long. Here the CDR3 reads CASSSKGLAGADTQYF. The CDR3 region has the DNA TGTGCCAGCAGTTCAAAGGGACTAGCGGGGGCAGATACGCAGTATTTT.

The chain couples TRBV14 to TRBJ2-3, with 12 nucleotides matching TRBD2. V was pared by 5 bases and J by 1 base, with 4 bases of the junction left unmatched. CDR1 SGHDN and CDR2 FVKESK come from the germline V gene. The CDR3 covers 16 residues. CDR3 protein: CASSVRLAGGTDTQYF. The CDR3 DNA is TGTGCCAGCAGCGTCCGACTAGCGGGGGGCACAGATACGCAGTATTTT.

The chain joins TRBV29-1 to TRBJ2-7; 9 nucleotides match TRBD2. Trimming cost V 4 bases and J 4 bases; bases outside gene matches: 8. This CDR3 is built from 14 residues. Looked up from germline, CDR1 is SQVTM and CDR2 is ANQGSEA. CDR3 in amino acids: CSVGISGSAYEQYF. The CDR3 DNA is TGCAGCGTTGGGATTAGCGGGAGCGCTTACGAGCAGTACTTC.

The chain recombines TRBV29-1 with TRBJ2-1; D is possibly TRBD2 (5 bases). The CDR3 is 10 residues long. V was pared by 4 bases and J by 7 bases, with 5 bases between. Germline CDR1 reads SQVTM; CDR2 reads ANQGSEA. CDR3 amino acids: CSVGGNEQFF. In DNA, the CDR3 is TGCAGCGTTGGCGGGAATGAGCAGTTCTTC.

CDR3 in DNA: TGCGCCAGCAGCCAAGATAGAGGCAGGACTCGGGAAGGCTACACCTTC. Translation gives CASSQDRGRTREGYTF. The chain carries TRBV4-1 and TRBJ1-2; D remains ambiguous. Germline V gene lookup returns CDR1 MGHRA and CDR2 YSYEKL. The germline V and J ends were trimmed by 0 bases and 8 bases, with 19 bases remaining between them. The CDR3 consists of 16 residues.

This chain joins TRBV30 and TRBJ1-2, with 10 bases identical to TRBD1. V shed 1 base and J 4 bases; nucleotides not matched to a gene: 6. The CDR3 extends over 15 amino acids. Per the germline V gene, CDR1 is GTSNPN and CDR2 is SVGIG (reference sequence). The CDR3 DNA follows: TGTGCCTGGAGTGCCGGGACAGGGGTTTTCTATGGCTACACCTTC. It codes for CAWSAGTGVFYGYTF.

J is TRBJ2-3 and V is TRBV2; 7 bases are a match to TRBD2. Germline V lookup: CDR1 SNHLY, CDR2 FYNNEI. Trimming at V came to 2 bases and at J to 2 bases, leaving 7 bases not matched to a gene. This CDR3 has 16 amino acids. In DNA, the CDR3 is TGTGCCAGCAGTGAAAGGCGGGGGACTTCCACAGATACGCAGTATTTT. Protein sequence: CASSERRGTSTDTQYF. The full variable domain, rest sourced from reference TRBV2 and TRBJ2-3, is EPEVTQTPSHQVTQMGQEVILRCVPISNHLYFYWYRQILGQKVEFLVSFYNNEISEKSEIFDDQFSVERPDGSNFTLKIRSTKLEDSAMYFCASSERRGTSTDTQYFGPGTRLTVL.

The chain joins TRBV9 to TRBJ2-1; TRBD2 matches 9 bases. CDR1 SGDLS and CDR2 YYNGEE come from the germline V gene. With V trimmed by 0 bases and J by 9 bases, 10 bases remained unmatched. There are 16 residues in the CDR3. The CDR3 DNA sequence: TGTGCCAGCAGCGTAGAGAGGCGGGGGGGCCTCGGTGAGCAGTTCTTC. The encoded protein is CASSVERRGGLGEQFF.

This chain joins TRBV6-5 and TRBJ1-6; D is unresolved. The CDR3 runs 15 residues. CDR1 is MNHEY, CDR2 SVGAGI, per germline. Trimming removed 2 bases at V and 5 bases at J, with 10 bases between. The CDR3 bases are TGTGCCAGCAGTTACCGGCCGGGTAATAATTCACCCCTCCACTTT. Residues: CASSYRPGNNSPLHF.

This clone ranks as medium-sized. The chain joins TRBV29-1 to TRBJ2-1; D is ambiguous. Germline V gene sequence: CDR1 SQVTM, CDR2 ANQGSEA. V lost 0 bases to trimming and J lost 6 bases, with 21 bases between them. There are 17 residues in the CDR3. For the CDR3, the DNA is TGCAGCGTTGAAGAACTCTTTTTTGGGTCAGGATTCAATGAGCAGTTCTTC. Translation: CSVEELFFGSGFNEQFF.

V gene TRBV4-2 combines with J gene TRBJ2-3, with 8 bases aligning to TRBD1. The CDR3 is 16 amino acids. Germline values: CDR1 LGHNA, CDR2 YNFKEQ. J lost 4 bases, V lost 0 bases, and 6 bases had no gene match. CDR3 sequence reads: CASSQDEGRGPDTQYF. DNA for the CDR3: TGTGCCAGCAGCCAAGATGAGGGCAGGGGGCCAGATACGCAGTATTTT.

The chain has TRBV25-1 and TRBJ1-1, with D tentatively TRBD1 (5 bases). CDR1 MGHDK and CDR2 SYGVNS come from the germline V gene. The ends were cut back, 1 base at V and 3 bases at J, with 18 bases in the middle. The CDR3 runs to 17 residues. CDR3 DNA: TGTGCCAGCAGTGAATCCCCAGGGTCCACCCGGGACACTGAAGCTTTCTTT. It specifies CASSESPGSTRDTEAFF.

The genes are TRBV19 and TRBJ1-2; D is perhaps TRBD1 (5 bases). Between the trimmed V and J ends, which lost 6 bases and 6 bases, there was a span of 11 bases. This CDR3 has 12 residues. The germline gives CDR1 LNHDA, CDR2 SQIVND (reference sequence). CDR3 coding DNA: TGTGCCAGTAGCGCAGGGCACAATGGCTACACCTTC. Translating gives CASSAGHNGYTF.

The CDR3 nucleotides read TGTGCCTTCCGACAGGGAATAGAATATGGCTACACCTTC. Its protein is CAFRQGIEYGYTF. V gene TRBV30 combines with J gene TRBJ1-2; 7 bases line up with TRBD1. CDR3 size: 13 residues. V lost 7 bases and J lost 5; bases outside the gene matches: 10. The V gene's germline CDR1 is GTSNPN and CDR2 SVGIG (reference sequence).

V is TRBV6-6 and J is TRBJ2-7; D ambiguous. The CDR3 extends over 12 amino acids. V was clipped by 0 bases and J by 3 bases, with 3 bases between them. CDR1 and CDR2 from the germline V gene are MNHNY and SVGAGI (reference sequence). Written as DNA, the CDR3 is TGTGCCAGCAGTTACTCGAGCTACGAGCAGTACTTC. Translating it yields CASSYSSYEQYF.